This entry describes one T cell receptor (beta chain). The antigen remains undetermined. This entry comes from a study of vaccination and CD4 T cells after COVID-19. The Oncomine TCR Beta short-read assay was what sequenced the DNA obtained from cultured CD4+ T cells. TCRdb re-called the PCR reads through MiXCR, storing one row per CDR3 protein. The repertoire holds over 7,000 distinct CDR3 sequences, with around 58% as singletons. Stated treatment: roughly 10-day PBMC culture with coronavirus spike peptide pools or control peptides (ViraFEST assay). This CDR3 spans 15 amino acids. Germline assignment: CDR1 DFQATT and CDR2 SNEGSKA (reference sequence). V shed 0 bases and J 0 bases; nucleotides not matched to a gene: 5.

The chain has TRBV20-1 and TRBJ2-7; 7 nucleotides align to TRBD2. The source of this sequence is a human donor who had recovered from COVID-19. The sequenced sample consisted of CD4+ T cells from blood, cultured in vitro. CDR3 coding DNA: TGCAGTGCTAGAGACCCAGCGGGGAGCTCCTACGAGCAGTACTTC. Translated: CSARDPAGSSYEQYF.